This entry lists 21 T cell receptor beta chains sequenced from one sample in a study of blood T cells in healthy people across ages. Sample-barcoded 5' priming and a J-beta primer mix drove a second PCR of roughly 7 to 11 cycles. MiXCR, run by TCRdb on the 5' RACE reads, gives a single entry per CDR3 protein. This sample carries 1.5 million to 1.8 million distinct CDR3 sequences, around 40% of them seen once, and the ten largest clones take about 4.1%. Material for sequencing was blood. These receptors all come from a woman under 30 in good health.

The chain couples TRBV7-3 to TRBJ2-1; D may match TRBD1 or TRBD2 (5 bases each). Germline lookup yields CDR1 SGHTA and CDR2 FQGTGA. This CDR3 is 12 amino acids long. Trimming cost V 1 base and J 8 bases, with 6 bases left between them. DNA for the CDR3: TGTGCCAGCAGCTTAATGGGACATGAGCAGTTCTTC. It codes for CASSLMGHEQFF.

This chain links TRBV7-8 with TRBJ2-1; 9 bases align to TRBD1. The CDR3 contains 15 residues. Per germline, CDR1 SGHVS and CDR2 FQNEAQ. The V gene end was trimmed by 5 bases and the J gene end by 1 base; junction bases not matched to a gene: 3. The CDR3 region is CASSTGQGSYNEQFF. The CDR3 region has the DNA TGTGCCAGCAGCACCGGACAGGGGTCCTACAATGAGCAGTTCTTC.

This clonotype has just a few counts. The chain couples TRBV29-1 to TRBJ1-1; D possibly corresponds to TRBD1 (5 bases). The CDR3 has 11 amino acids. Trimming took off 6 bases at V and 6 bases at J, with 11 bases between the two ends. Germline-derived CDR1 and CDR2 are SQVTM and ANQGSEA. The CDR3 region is CSVEPGSEAFF. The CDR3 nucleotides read TGCAGCGTGGAACCAGGGTCTGAAGCTTTCTTT.

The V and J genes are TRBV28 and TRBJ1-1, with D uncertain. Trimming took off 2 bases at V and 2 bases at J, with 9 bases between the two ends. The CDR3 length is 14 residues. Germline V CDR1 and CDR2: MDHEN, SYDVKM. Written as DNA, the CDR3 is TGTGCCAGCAGTTTAAGTTTTGGAAACACTGAAGCTTTCTTT. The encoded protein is CASSLSFGNTEAFF.

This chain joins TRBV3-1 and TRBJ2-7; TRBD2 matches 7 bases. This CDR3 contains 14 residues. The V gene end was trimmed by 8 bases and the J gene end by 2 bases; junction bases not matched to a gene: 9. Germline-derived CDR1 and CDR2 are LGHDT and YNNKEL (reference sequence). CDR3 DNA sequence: TGTGCCAGCCGCTCGAGCGGGAACACCTACGAGCAGTACTTC. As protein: CASRSSGNTYEQYF.

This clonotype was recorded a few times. The CDR3 bases are TGCAGTGCTTCCTTTGGGGGGGGGGCTCTCAATGAGCAGTTCTTC. Its translation: CSASFGGGALNEQFF. J is TRBJ2-1 and V is TRBV20-1, with D possibly matching TRBD2 (7 bases). V lost 5 bases, J lost 6 bases, and 20 bases lay in between. The germline CDR1 and CDR2 sequences are DFQATT and SNEGSKA (reference sequence). The CDR3 runs to 15 residues.

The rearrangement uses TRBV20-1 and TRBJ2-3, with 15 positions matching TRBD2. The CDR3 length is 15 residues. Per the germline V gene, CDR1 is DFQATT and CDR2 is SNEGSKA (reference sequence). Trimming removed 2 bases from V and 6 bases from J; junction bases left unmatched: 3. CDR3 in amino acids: CSARRTSGRDDTQYF. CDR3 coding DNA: TGCAGTGCTAGAAGGACTAGCGGGAGGGACGATACGCAGTATTTT.

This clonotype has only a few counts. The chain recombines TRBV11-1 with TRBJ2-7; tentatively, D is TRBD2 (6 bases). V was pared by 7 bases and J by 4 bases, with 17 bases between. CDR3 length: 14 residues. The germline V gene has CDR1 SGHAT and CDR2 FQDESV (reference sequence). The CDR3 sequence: CASKVQWREYEQYF. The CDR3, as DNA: TGTGCCAGCAAGGTTCAGTGGCGGGAATACGAGCAGTACTTC.

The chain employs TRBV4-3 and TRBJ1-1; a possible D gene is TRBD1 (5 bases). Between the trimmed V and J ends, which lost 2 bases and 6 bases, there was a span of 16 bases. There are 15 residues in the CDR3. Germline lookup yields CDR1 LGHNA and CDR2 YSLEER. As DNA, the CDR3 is TGCGCCAGCAGCCAACAACCAGGGCAGTGGGCTGAAGCTTTCTTT. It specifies CASSQQPGQWAEAFF.

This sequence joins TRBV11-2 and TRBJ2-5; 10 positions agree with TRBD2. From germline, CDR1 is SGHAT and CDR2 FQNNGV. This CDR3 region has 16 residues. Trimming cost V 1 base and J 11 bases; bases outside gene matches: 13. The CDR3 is CASSLVLAGELNEQYF. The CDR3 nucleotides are TGTGCCAGCAGCTTAGTGCTAGCGGGAGAACTCAATGAGCAGTACTTC. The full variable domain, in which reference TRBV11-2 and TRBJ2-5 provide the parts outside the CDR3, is EAGVAQSPRYKIIEKRQSVAFWCNPISGHATLYWYQQILGQGPKLLIQFQNNGVVDDSQLPKDRFSAERLKGVDSTLKIQPAKLEDSAVYLCASSLVLAGELNEQYFGPGTRLLVL.

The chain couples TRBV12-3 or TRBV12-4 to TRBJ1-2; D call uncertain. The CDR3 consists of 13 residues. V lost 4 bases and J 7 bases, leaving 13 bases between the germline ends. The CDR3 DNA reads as TGTGCCAGCAGTTCTCCGACGGTTTGTGGCTACACCTTC. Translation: CASSSPTVCGYTF.

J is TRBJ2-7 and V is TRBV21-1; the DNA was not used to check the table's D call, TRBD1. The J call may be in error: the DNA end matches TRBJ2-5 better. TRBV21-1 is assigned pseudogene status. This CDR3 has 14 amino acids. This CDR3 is CASSNGGKQETQYF. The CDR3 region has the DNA TGTGCCAGCAGCAATGGGGGCAAGCAAGAGACCCAGTACTTC.

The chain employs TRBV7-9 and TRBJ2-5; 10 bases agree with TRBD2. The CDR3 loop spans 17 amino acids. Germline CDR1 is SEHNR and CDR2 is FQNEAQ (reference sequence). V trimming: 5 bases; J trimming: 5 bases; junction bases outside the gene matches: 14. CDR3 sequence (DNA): TGTGCCAGCAGCGGAGGTGGGGCTAGCGGGAGTCTGGAGACCCAGTACTTC. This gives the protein CASSGGGASGSLETQYF.

The CDR3: CASSSTGDIYGYTF. The CDR3 DNA sequence: TGTGCCAGCAGCTCGACCGGGGACATCTATGGCTACACCTTC. This chain uses TRBV7-9 with TRBJ1-2; TRBD1 might be the D (6 bases). Looked up from germline, CDR1 is SEHNR and CDR2 is FQNEAQ (reference sequence). The length of the CDR3 is 14 residues. The germline V and J ends were trimmed by 4 bases and 4 bases, with 13 bases remaining between them.

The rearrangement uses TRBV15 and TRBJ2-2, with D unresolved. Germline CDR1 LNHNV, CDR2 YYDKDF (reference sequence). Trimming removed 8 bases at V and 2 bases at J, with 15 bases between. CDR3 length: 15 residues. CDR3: CATLDLDGNTGELFF. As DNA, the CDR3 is TGTGCCACCTTGGATCTGGACGGAAACACCGGGGAGCTGTTTTTT.

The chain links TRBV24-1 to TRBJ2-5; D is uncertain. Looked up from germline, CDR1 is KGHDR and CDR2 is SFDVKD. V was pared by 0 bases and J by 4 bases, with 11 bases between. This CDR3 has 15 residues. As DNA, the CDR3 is TGTGCCACCAGTGATTTGCAAGCAGGCGGAGAGACCCAGTACTTC. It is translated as CATSDLQAGGETQYF.

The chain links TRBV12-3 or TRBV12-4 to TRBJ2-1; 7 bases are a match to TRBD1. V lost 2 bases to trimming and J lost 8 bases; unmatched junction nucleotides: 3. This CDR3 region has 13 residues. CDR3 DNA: TGTGCCAGCAGTTTACTAGGGGGCTATGAGCAGTTCTTC. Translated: CASSLLGGYEQFF.

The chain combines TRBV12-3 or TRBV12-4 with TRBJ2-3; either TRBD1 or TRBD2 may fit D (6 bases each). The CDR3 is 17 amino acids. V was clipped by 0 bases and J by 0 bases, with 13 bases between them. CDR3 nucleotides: TGTGCCAGCAGTTTAGCTTCAAAGGGGGGAAGCACAGATACGCAGTATTTT. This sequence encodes CASSLASKGGSTDTQYF.

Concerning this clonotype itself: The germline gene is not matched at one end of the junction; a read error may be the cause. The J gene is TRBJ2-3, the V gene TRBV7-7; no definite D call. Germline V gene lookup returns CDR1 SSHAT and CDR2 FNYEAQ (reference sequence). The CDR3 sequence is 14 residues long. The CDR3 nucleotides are TGTGCTAGCAGCTTAACCGTAGTGGCAGATACGCAGTATTTT. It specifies CASSLTVVADTQYF.

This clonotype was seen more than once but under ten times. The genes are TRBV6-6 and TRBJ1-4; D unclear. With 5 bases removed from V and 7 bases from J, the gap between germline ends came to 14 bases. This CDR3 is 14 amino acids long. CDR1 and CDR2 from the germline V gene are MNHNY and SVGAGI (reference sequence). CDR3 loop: CASSNREVAEKLFF. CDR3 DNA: TGTGCCAGCAGTAACCGGGAGGTCGCTGAAAAACTGTTTTTT.

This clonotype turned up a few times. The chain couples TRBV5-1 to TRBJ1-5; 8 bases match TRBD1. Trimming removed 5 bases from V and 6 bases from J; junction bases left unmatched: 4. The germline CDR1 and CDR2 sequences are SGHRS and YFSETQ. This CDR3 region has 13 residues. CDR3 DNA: TGCGCCAGCAGTGTGACAGGGGCTCAGCCCCAGCATTTT. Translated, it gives CASSVTGAQPQHF.